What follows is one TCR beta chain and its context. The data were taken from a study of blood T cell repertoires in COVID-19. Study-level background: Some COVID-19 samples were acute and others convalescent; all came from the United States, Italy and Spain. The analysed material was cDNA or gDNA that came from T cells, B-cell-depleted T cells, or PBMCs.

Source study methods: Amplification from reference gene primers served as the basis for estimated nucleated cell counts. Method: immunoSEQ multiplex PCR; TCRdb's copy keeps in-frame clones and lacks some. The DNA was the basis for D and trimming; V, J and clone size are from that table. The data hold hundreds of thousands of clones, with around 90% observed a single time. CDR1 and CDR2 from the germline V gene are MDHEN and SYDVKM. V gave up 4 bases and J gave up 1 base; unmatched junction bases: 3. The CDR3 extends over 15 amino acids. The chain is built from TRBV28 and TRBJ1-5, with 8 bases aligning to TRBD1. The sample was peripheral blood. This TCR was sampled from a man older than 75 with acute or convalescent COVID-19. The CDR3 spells CASSSYRGSNQPQHF. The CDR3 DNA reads TGTGCCAGCAGTTCTTACAGGGGGAGCAATCAGCCCCAGCATTTT.